This paragraph covers one TCR beta chain sequence. Antigen unknown. This CDR3 spans 16 amino acids. Germline-derived CDR1 and CDR2 are WNHNN and SYGVQD (reference sequence). V dropped 7 bases and J dropped 1 base, with 20 bases sitting between them. Researchers ran the PCR with 60 Vbeta and 13 Jbeta primers. Libraries were prepared by immunoSEQ multiplex PCR; TCRdb keeps only in-frame clonotypes and omits some of them. The table records about 140,000 clones, more than 75% of them present only once. The source of the sample is a study of cytomegalovirus exposure and HLA in healthy donors. Study observations and caveats: The productive fraction for most TCR beta V segments was about 90% or about 30% in an earlier analysis. 150 or so TCR beta chains were listed as cytomegalovirus-associated.

The donors were healthy bone marrow donors. Donors counted as nominally healthy when sampled, yet unrecorded immune exposures were likely. J is TRBJ2-7 and V is TRBV10-1; tentatively, D is TRBD2 (5 bases). The sequence was obtained from a woman in her 40s in good health and CMV-seronegative. Sequenced sample: PBMCs. CDR3 residues: CASTENPGLTSYEQYF. CDR3 nucleotide sequence: TGCGCCAGCACGGAAAACCCCGGACTTACTTCCTACGAGCAGTACTTC.